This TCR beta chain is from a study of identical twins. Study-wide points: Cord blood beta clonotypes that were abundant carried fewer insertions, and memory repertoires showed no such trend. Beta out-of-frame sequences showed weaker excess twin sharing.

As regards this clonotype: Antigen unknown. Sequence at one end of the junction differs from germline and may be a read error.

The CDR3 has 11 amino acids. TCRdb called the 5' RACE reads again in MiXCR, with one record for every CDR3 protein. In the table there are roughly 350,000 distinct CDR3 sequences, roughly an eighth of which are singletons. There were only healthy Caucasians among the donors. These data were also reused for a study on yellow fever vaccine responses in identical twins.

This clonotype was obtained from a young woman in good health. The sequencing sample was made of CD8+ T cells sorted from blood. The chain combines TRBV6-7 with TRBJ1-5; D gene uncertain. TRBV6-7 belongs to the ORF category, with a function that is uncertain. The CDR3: CASSRRPLNEF. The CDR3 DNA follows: TGTGCCAGCAGTCGTCGGCCTCTTAACGAGTTT.